The 24 T cell receptor beta chains below come from one sample, sequenced in a study of PD-1 blockade in classical Hodgkin lymphoma. As to time point: cycle 4 day 1 (C4D1), after more than five weeks of nivolumab. After autologous stem cell transplantation all patients relapsed, and prior brentuximab vedotin exposure differed between cohorts. Method: immunoSEQ multiplex PCR; TCRdb's copy keeps in-frame clones and lacks some. Of about 50,000 clones detected, 85% to 90% appear once; the ten largest clones hold 14%. The material was peripheral blood mononuclear cells (PBMCs), obtained before the fourth cycle of nivolumab. These receptors were taken from a human donor with classical Hodgkin lymphoma.

The CDR3 sequence: CASSFDSANTGELFF. In DNA, the CDR3 is TGCGCCAGCAGCTTCGATAGCGCGAACACCGGGGAGCTGTTTTTT. J is TRBJ2-2 and V is TRBV5-1; D is perhaps TRBD2 (5 bases). V was pared by 2 bases and J by 0 bases, with 8 bases between. Per germline, CDR1 SGHRS and CDR2 YFSETQ. The CDR3 consists of 15 residues.

This chain connects TRBV5-1 to TRBJ2-5, with 11 bases that match TRBD2. This CDR3 contains 16 residues. CDR1 SGHRS and CDR2 YFSETQ come from the germline V gene. V shed 1 base, J shed 4 bases, and the junction held 6 bases outside the gene matches. The CDR3, as DNA: TGCGCCAGCAGCTTGACTAGCGGGGGAGATAGAGAGACCCAGTACTTC. The encoded protein is CASSLTSGGDRETQYF.

The chain is built from TRBV7-9 and TRBJ2-3; D is unclear. The CDR3 spans 16 residues. Germline values: CDR1 SEHNR, CDR2 FQNEAQ (reference sequence). Trimming cost V 1 base and J 2 bases, with 13 bases left between them. CDR3 amino acids: CASSLGDRANTDTQYF. The CDR3 nucleotides read TGTGCCAGCAGCTTAGGAGATAGGGCTAACACAGATACGCAGTATTTT.

CDR3 sequence (DNA): TGTGCCAGCAGCCTTGAGGGGGCGCTGGATGAAAAACTGTTTTTT. Protein sequence: CASSLEGALDEKLFF. The chain joins TRBV7-9 to TRBJ1-4; 7 bases agree with TRBD1. Losses at the gene ends were 5 bases for V and 6 bases for J; bases not matched to a gene: 9. This CDR3 is built from 15 residues. From germline, CDR1 is SEHNR and CDR2 FQNEAQ (reference sequence).

The chain uses TRBV11-2 and TRBJ1-5; TRBD1 is a possible D gene (6 bases). Germline loops: CDR1 SGHAT, CDR2 FQNNGV. The CDR3 is made up of 15 amino acids. With 5 bases removed from V and 2 bases from J, the gap between germline ends came to 13 bases. The CDR3 DNA reads as TGTGCCAGCAGCCAGGGGACCCTTGGCAATCAGCCCCAGCATTTT. Its protein product is CASSQGTLGNQPQHF.

The chain joins TRBV10-1 to TRBJ2-1, with D perhaps given as TRBD1 or TRBD2 (5 bases each). V was pared by 2 bases and J by 6 bases, with 14 bases between. Germline values: CDR1 WNHNN, CDR2 SYGVQD (reference sequence). The length of the CDR3 is 15 residues. The CDR3 loop is CASSEDSGSVNEQFF. CDR3 coding DNA: TGCGCCAGCAGTGAGGACAGCGGCTCCGTCAATGAGCAGTTCTTC.

This chain uses TRBV5-6 with TRBJ2-7; 12 bases line up with TRBD2. V lost 4 bases and J lost 2; bases outside the gene matches: 13. The length of the CDR3 is 18 residues. The germline gives CDR1 SGHDT, CDR2 YYEEEE. CDR3 in DNA: TGTGCCAGCAGCATCCGACTAGCGGGAGTTTCAACGGCCTACGAGCAGTACTTC. It codes for CASSIRLAGVSTAYEQYF.

The rearrangement joins TRBV25-1 to TRBJ1-1; no clear D. V was shortened by 1 base and J by 1 base, with 10 bases between the two germline ends. This CDR3 region has 15 residues. Germline V CDR1 and CDR2: MGHDK, SYGVNS. The CDR3 here is CASSEWASGNTEAFF. CDR3 bases: TGTGCCAGCAGTGAATGGGCCTCCGGGAACACTGAAGCTTTCTTT.

The chain joins TRBV5-5 to TRBJ2-5, with D possibly TRBD1 on 6 matching bases. Germline-derived CDR1 and CDR2 are SGHKS and YYEKEE (reference sequence). There are 14 residues in the CDR3. Trimming took 2 bases from V and 4 from J, leaving 12 bases between them. CDR3 loop: CASSFPTGPETQYF. DNA for the CDR3: TGTGCCAGCAGCTTCCCCACAGGGCCAGAGACCCAGTACTTC.

This clone has a single count. The rearrangement joins TRBV10-2 to TRBJ1-3; 7 nucleotides line up with TRBD1. V was clipped by 9 bases and J by 0 bases; unmatched bases: 8. The length of the CDR3 is 15 residues. In germline, CDR1 is WSHSY, CDR2 SAAADI. CDR3: CASDDRENSGNTIYF. The CDR3 DNA sequence: TGCGCCAGTGACGACAGGGAAAACTCTGGAAACACCATATATTTT.

This chain uses TRBV2 with TRBJ1-4; D call uncertain. CDR3 size: 15 residues. Trimming stripped 5 bases from V and 5 bases from J, with 15 bases between. CDR1 and CDR2 (germline): SNHLY, FYNNEI. The CDR3 loop reads CASSTPLDPNEKLFF. The CDR3 DNA reads TGTGCCAGCAGTACACCCCTTGACCCCAATGAAAAACTGTTTTTT.

The chain joins TRBV27 to TRBJ2-2; TRBD2 matches 9 bases. Per germline, CDR1 MNHEY and CDR2 SMNVEV (reference sequence). V was clipped by 5 bases and J by 6 bases; unmatched bases: 7. The CDR3 extends over 15 amino acids. CDR3 DNA: TGTGCCAGCAGTAAGGGGACTAGCATCTCCGGGGAGCTGTTTTTT. This translates into CASSKGTSISGELFF.

V usage is TRBV29-1 and J usage is TRBJ2-4, with 9 positions matching TRBD1. V was pared by 3 bases and J by 6 bases, with 9 bases of the junction left unmatched. This CDR3 has 15 residues. Germline assignment: CDR1 SQVTM and CDR2 ANQGSEA. CDR3 protein: CSVEKVQGAGNIQYF. CDR3 DNA: TGCAGCGTTGAGAAAGTACAGGGGGCCGGAAACATTCAGTACTTC. The full variable domain, with the rest looked up from reference TRBV29-1 and TRBJ2-4, is SAVISQKPSRDICQRGTSLTIQCQVDSQVTMMFWYRQQPGQSLTLIATANQGSEATYESGFVIDKFPISRPNLTFSTLTVSNMSPEDSSIYLCSVEKVQGAGNIQYFGAGTRLSVL.

V gene TRBV27 combines with J gene TRBJ2-1; 11 bases match TRBD2. CDR1 is MNHEY, CDR2 SMNVEV, per germline (reference sequence). The V gene end was trimmed by 6 bases and the J gene end by 5 bases; junction bases not matched to a gene: 9. This CDR3 comprises 16 residues. The CDR3 loop reads CASRRLAGSNDNEQFF. In nucleotides, the CDR3 is TGTGCCAGCAGAAGACTAGCGGGATCCAATGACAATGAGCAGTTCTTC.

The rearrangement links TRBV28 to TRBJ2-1, with 9 positions matching TRBD2. With 0 bases clipped from V and 10 bases from J, the junction kept 10 bases outside the gene matches. CDR1 is MDHEN, CDR2 SYDVKM, per germline. There are 16 residues in the CDR3. Here the CDR3 DNA reads TGTGCCAGCAGTTTATGGGCGGGAGGGCCAGACTACGAGCAGTTCTTC. It yields the protein CASSLWAGGPDYEQFF.

The CDR3 DNA follows: TGTGCCAGCTCACGAGACTCTGGAAACACCATATATTTT. It is translated as CASSRDSGNTIYF. The V call is TRBV18, the J call TRBJ1-3; D call uncertain. Germline CDR1 reads KGHSH; CDR2 reads LQKENI. This CDR3 region has 13 residues. V dropped 4 bases and J dropped 0 bases, with 4 bases sitting between them.

This clone appeared a single time. The rearrangement uses TRBV29-1 and TRBJ1-4; D perhaps matches TRBD1 (6 bases). The V end was cut by 1 base, the J end by 8 bases, with 14 bases between. CDR1 is SQVTM and CDR2 is ANQGSEA in the germline V gene. The CDR3 loop spans 14 amino acids. CDR3 DNA sequence: TGCAGCGTTGAAGTTACCCAGGGGAACGAAAAACTGTTTTTT. It encodes CSVEVTQGNEKLFF.

V is TRBV7-9 and J is TRBJ1-2; no clear D gene. The CDR3 has 12 amino acids. The germline V gene encodes CDR1 SEHNR and CDR2 FQNEAQ (reference sequence). V was pared by 4 bases and J by 8 bases, with 11 bases between. CDR3 amino acids: CASSSWVNGYTF. CDR3 nucleotides: TGTGCCAGCAGCTCATGGGTAAACGGCTACACCTTC.

The chain couples TRBV5-1 to TRBJ2-3; a weak D match, TRBD2 (5 bases). Trimming removed 3 bases at V and 0 bases at J, with 14 bases between. CDR1 is SGHRS and CDR2 is YFSETQ in the germline V gene. The CDR3 spans 16 residues. The CDR3 DNA is TGCGCCAGCAGCTCCATGCCCGGGAAAAGCACAGATACGCAGTATTTT. It translates to CASSSMPGKSTDTQYF.

The chain carries TRBV6-5 and TRBJ2-2; D unclear. The CDR3 extends over 12 amino acids. Germline V gene data show CDR1 as MNHEY and CDR2 as SVGAGI. Trimming shortened V by 6 bases and J by 2 bases, and 4 bases separated the two germline ends. The CDR3 DNA is TGTGCCAGCAGAAGCAACACCGGGGAGCTGTTTTTT. It is translated as CASRSNTGELFF.

The chain recombines TRBV2 with TRBJ1-5; TRBD1 matches 8 bases. V dropped 1 base and J dropped 1; count of bases not matched to a gene: 15. Germline assignment: CDR1 SNHLY and CDR2 FYNNEI. The CDR3 length is 20 residues. Here the CDR3 DNA reads TGTGCCAGCAGTGAAGGACTCTCTCAGGGGGCCTGGGGGAGCAATCAGCCCCAGCATTTT. Translating gives CASSEGLSQGAWGSNQPQHF.

V usage is TRBV5-8 and J usage is TRBJ2-3; the match to TRBD2 covers 13 bases. With V trimmed by 3 bases and J by 2 bases, 6 bases remained unmatched. CDR1 SGHTS and CDR2 YDEGEE come from the germline V gene. The CDR3 extends over 17 amino acids. CDR3 nucleotide sequence: TGTGCCAGCAGCTCCGAGGGACTAGCGGGAACCACAGATACGCAGTATTTT. Translating gives CASSSEGLAGTTDTQYF.

The V call is TRBV5-1, the J call TRBJ2-1; 9 nucleotides line up with TRBD1. This CDR3 spans 16 amino acids. Germline CDR1 reads SGHRS; CDR2 reads YFSETQ. With V trimmed by 4 bases and J by 4 bases, 9 bases remained unmatched. DNA for the CDR3: TGCGCCAGCAGCCGGGGCGGGACAGGGTCGTACAATGAGCAGTTCTTC. This encodes CASSRGGTGSYNEQFF. Full variable domain (missing parts from reference TRBV5-1 and TRBJ2-1): KAGVTQTPRYLIKTRGQQVTLSCSPISGHRSVSWYQQTPGQGLQFLFEYFSETQRNKGNFPGRFSGRQFSNSRSEMNVSTLELGDSALYLCASSRGGTGSYNEQFFGPGTRLTVL.

The CDR3: CASSPSPGNTEAFF. The CDR3 bases are TGTGCCAGCAGCCCCTCCCCAGGGAACACTGAAGCTTTCTTT. The gene calls are TRBV6-4 and TRBJ1-1; D ambiguous. Germline CDR1 and CDR2: MRHNA and SNTAGT. The CDR3 length is 14 residues. Trimming shortened V by 6 bases and J by 1 base, and 12 bases separated the two germline ends.